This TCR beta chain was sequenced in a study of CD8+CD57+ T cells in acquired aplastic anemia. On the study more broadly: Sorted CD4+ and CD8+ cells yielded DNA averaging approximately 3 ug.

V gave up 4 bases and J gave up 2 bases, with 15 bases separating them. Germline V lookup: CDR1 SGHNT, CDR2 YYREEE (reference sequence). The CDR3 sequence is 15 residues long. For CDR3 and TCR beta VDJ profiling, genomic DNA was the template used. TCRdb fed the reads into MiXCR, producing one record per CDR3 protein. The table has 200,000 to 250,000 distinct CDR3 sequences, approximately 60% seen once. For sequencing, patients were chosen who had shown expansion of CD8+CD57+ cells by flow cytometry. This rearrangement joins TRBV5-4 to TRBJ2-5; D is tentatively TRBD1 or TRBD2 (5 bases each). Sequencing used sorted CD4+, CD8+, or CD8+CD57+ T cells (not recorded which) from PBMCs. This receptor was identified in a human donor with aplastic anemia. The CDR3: CASSIPGPYQETQYF. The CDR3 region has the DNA TGTGCCAGCAGCATTCCGGGACCGTATCAAGAGACCCAGTACTTC.